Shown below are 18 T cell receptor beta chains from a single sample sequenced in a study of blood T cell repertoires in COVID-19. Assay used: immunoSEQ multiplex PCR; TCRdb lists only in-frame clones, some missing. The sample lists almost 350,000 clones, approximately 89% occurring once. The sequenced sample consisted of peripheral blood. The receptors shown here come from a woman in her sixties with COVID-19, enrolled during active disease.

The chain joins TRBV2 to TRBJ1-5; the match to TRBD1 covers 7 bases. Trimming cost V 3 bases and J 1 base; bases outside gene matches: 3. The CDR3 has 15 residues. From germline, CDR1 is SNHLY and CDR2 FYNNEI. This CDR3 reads CASSDNRGSNQPQHF. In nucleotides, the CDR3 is TGTGCCAGCAGTGATAACAGGGGAAGCAATCAGCCCCAGCATTTT. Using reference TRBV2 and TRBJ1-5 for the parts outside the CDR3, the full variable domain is EPEVTQTPSHQVTQMGQEVILRCVPISNHLYFYWYRQILGQKVEFLVSFYNNEISEKSEIFDDQFSVERPDGSNFTLKIRSTKLEDSAMYFCASSDNRGSNQPQHFGDGTRLSIL.

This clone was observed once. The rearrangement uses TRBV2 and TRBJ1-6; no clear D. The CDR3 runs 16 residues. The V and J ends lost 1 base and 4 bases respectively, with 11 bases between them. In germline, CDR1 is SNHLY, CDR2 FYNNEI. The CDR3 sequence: CASSEEGGQYNSPLHF. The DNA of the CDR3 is TGTGCCAGCAGTGAAGAAGGTGGGCAGTATAATTCACCCCTCCACTTT.

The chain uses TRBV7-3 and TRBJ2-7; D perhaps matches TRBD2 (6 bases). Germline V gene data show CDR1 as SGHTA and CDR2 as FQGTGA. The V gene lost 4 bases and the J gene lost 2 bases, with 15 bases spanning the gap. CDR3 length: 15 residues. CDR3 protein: CASSSSGGVAYEQYF. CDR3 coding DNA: TGTGCCAGCAGCTCCTCGGGCGGGGTAGCCTACGAGCAGTACTTC. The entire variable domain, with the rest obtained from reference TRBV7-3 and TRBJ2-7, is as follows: GAGVSQTPSNKVTEKGKYVELRCDPISGHTALYWYRQSLGQGPEFLIYFQGTGAADDSGLPNDRFFAVRPEGSVSTLKIQRTERGDSAVYLCASSSSGGVAYEQYFGPGTRLTVT.

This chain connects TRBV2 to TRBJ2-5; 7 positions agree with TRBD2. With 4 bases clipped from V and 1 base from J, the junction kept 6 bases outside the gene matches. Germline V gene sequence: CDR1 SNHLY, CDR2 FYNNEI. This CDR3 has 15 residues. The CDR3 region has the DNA TGTGCCAGCAGTGCGAGCGGGGCCCCCCAAGAGACCCAGTACTTC. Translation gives CASSASGAPQETQYF.

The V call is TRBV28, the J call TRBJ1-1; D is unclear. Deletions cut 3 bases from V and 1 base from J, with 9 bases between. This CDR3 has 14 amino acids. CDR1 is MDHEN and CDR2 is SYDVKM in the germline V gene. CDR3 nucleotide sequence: TGTGCCAGCAGTTTCAGGCTGACGAACACTGAAGCTTTCTTT. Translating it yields CASSFRLTNTEAFF.

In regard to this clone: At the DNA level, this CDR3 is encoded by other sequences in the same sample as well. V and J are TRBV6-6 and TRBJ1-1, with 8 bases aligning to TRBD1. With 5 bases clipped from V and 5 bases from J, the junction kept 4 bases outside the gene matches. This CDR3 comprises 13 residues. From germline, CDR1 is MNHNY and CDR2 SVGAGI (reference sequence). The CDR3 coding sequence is TGTGCCAGCAGTCTACAGGGGGTAACTGAAGCTTTCTTT. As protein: CASSLQGVTEAFF.

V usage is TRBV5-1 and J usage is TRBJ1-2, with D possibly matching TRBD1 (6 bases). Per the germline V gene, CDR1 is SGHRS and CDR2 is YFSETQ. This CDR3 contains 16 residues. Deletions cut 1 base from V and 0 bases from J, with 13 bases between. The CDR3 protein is CASSLSPTGANYGYTF. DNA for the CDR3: TGCGCCAGCAGCTTGTCTCCGACAGGTGCTAACTATGGCTACACCTTC.

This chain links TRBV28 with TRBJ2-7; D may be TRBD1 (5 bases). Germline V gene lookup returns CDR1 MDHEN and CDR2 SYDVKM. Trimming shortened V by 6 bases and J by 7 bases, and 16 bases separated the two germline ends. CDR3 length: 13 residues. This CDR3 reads CASSTGVGREQYF. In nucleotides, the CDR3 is TGTGCCAGCAGCACAGGAGTCGGGCGGGAGCAGTACTTC.

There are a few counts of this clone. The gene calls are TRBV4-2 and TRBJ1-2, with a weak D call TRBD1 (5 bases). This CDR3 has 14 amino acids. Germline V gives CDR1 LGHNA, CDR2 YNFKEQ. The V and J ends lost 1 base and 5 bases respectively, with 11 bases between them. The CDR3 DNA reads TGTGCCAGCAGCCAAGGGGGCCAGACGTATGGCTACACCTTC. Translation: CASSQGGQTYGYTF.

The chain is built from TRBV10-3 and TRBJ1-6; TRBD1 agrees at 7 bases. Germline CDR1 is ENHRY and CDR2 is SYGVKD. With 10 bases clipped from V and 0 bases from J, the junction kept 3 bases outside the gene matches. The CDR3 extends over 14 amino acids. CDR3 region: CATTGSSYNSPLHF. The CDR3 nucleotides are TGTGCCACGACAGGGAGCTCCTATAATTCACCCCTCCACTTT.

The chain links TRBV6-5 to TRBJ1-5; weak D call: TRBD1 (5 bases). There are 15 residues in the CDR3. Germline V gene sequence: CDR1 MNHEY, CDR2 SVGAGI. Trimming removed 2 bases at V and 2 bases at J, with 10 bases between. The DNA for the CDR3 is TGTGCCAGCAGTTACGGGGGGGAGGGCAATCAGCCCCAGCATTTT. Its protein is CASSYGGEGNQPQHF.

The CDR3 is CASSLWRGPGDSNQPQHF. The CDR3, as DNA: TGTGCCAGCAGCTTATGGAGGGGGCCAGGGGATAGCAATCAGCCCCAGCATTTT. The chain combines TRBV5-5 with TRBJ1-5; 7 positions match TRBD1. Germline-derived CDR1 and CDR2 are SGHKS and YYEKEE (reference sequence). CDR3 length: 18 residues. After removal of 2 bases from V and 0 bases from J, the junction contained 11 bases not matched to a gene. Drawing the rest from reference TRBV5-5 and TRBJ1-5, the complete variable domain is DAGVTQSPTHLIKTRGQQVTLRCSPISGHKSVSWYQQVLGQGPQFIFQYYEKEERGRGNFPDRFSARQFPNYSSELNVNALLLGDSALYLCASSLWRGPGDSNQPQHFGDGTRLSIL.

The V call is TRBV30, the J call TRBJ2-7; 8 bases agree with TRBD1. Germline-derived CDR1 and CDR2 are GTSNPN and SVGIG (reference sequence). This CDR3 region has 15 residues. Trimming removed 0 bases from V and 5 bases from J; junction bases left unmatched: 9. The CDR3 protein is CAWSVWRDRFNEQYF. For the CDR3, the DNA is TGTGCCTGGAGTGTTTGGCGGGACAGGTTCAACGAGCAGTACTTC.

The CDR3 sequence: CASNLAGGLTDTQYF. CDR3 nucleotides: TGTGCCAGCAACCTAGCGGGGGGACTCACAGATACGCAGTATTTT. The V and J genes are TRBV2 and TRBJ2-3, with TRBD2 matching 11 bases. CDR1 is SNHLY and CDR2 is FYNNEI in the germline V gene. This CDR3 has 15 residues. Trimming removed 7 bases from V and 2 bases from J; junction bases left unmatched: 5.

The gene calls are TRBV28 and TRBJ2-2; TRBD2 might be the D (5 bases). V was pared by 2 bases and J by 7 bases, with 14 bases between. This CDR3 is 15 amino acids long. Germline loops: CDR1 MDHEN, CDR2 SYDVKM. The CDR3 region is CASSLRIRGGGELFF. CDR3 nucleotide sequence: TGTGCCAGCAGTTTAAGAATCCGGGGTGGCGGGGAGCTGTTTTTT.

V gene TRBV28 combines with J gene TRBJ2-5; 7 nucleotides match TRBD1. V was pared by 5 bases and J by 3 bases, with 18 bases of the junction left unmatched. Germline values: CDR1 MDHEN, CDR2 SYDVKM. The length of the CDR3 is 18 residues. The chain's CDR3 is CASSIIHETDRVEETQYF. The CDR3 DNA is TGTGCCAGCAGTATCATCCACGAGACCGACAGGGTAGAAGAGACCCAGTACTTC. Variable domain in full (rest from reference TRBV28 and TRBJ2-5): DVKVTQSSRYLVKRTGEKVFLECVQDMDHENMFWYRQDPGLGLRLIYFSYDVKMKEKGDIPEGYSVSREKKERFSLILESASTNQTSMYLCASSIIHETDRVEETQYFGPGTRLLVL.

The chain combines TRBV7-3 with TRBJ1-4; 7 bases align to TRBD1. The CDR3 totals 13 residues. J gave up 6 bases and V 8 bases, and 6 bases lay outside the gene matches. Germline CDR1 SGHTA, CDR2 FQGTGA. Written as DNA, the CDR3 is TGTGCCAGCCAGGGACAGCCCCATGAAAAACTGTTTTTT. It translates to CASQGQPHEKLFF.

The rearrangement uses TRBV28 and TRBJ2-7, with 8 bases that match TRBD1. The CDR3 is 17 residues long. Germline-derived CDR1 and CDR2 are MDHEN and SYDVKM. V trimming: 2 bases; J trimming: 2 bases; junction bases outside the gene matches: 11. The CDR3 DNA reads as TGTGCCAGCAGTTTACCATTCAGGACAGGGTATCCCTACGAGCAGTACTTC. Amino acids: CASSLPFRTGYPYEQYF.